The T cell receptor (beta chain) under discussion was sequenced for a study of shared clonotypes between healthy human individuals. Study information: A few men and two women, aged 18 to 49, were donors. The study's findings and limits: Naive subsets generally had larger estimated richness than memory subsets.

Each cell subset's genomic DNA was divided evenly among several immunoSEQ plates. The assay was immunoSEQ multiplex PCR, and TCRdb's table has in-frame clones only and misses some. The sample lists some 2,500,000 clones, just under 95% occurring once. Division of CD4+ cells produced a CD45RA+ naive subset and a CD45RA-negative memory subset. As to this clone: Antigen specificity is unknown.

The sequence came from a young man in good health. Some clones in this sample may be carry-over from other donors' samples. Sequencing was carried out using naive CD4+ T cells from PBMCs. The sample's subset: CD45RA+ positively selected.

The chain's CDR3 is CASTTGAGAGYNEQFF. CDR3 nucleotides: TGTGCCAGCACCACAGGGGCGGGTGCGGGCTACAATGAGCAGTTCTTC. The rearrangement links TRBV28 to TRBJ2-1, with TRBD1 identical over 7 bases. Losses at the gene ends were 7 bases for V and 3 bases for J; bases not matched to a gene: 12. The CDR3 has 16 amino acids. The germline V gene has CDR1 MDHEN and CDR2 SYDVKM.